This TCR beta chain is from a study of neoadjuvant nivolumab and ipilimumab in lung cancer. Study-wide context: Nivolumab 3 mg/kg was given days 1, 15 and 29, plus ipilimumab 1 mg/kg day 1 in combination.

Repertoires were generated with immunoSEQ multiplex PCR, while TCRdb's copy carries only in-frame clones and drops some. Of 39,000 or so clones listed, 85% to 90% were seen once; the top ten hold approximately 3.4%. Study-wide findings and caveats: TCR sequencing covered a small number of samples.

The CDR3 sequence is 16 residues long. Germline V gene data show CDR1 as ENHRY and CDR2 as SYGVKD. The ends were cut back, 2 bases at V and 6 bases at J, with 17 bases in the middle. A note on this clone: Its target is unknown.

This TCR came from an adult with non-small cell lung cancer. The V gene is TRBV10-3, the J gene TRBJ1-5; D is possibly TRBD1 (5 bases). The sample in question was peripheral blood, obtained before neoadjuvant nivolumab, alone or with ipilimumab. CDR3 nucleotide sequence: TGTGCCATCAGTGAGGACAGCGAAGGGCTCCGTCAGCCCCAGCATTTT. Amino acid sequence: CAISEDSEGLRQPQHF.